This T cell receptor beta chain was recovered during a study of T-cell reconstitution after alpha-beta-depleted transplantation in children. For TCRbeta, the library was prepared with unique molecular identifiers. Using its own MiXCR run on the PCR reads, TCRdb lists one record per CDR3 protein. The table lists 280,000 or so distinct CDR3 sequences, around 10% of them singletons. With 3 bases removed from V and 4 bases from J, the gap between germline ends came to 7 bases. This CDR3 spans 13 amino acids. Study-wide results and limits: Several hundred expanded graft clones reportedly were the source of alpha-beta T cells about two months after transplant. The study traced high day-60 TCRbeta diversity in some patients to surviving recipient T cells and thymic progenitors. A year post-transplant, T-cell counts and diversity derived mostly from newly produced T cells.

The sample holds many counts of this clonotype. No antigen is known for it. The chain employs TRBV12-3 or TRBV12-4 and TRBJ2-1; D gene ambiguous. This receptor was taken from a male patient aged 2-9 years who had a stem cell transplant for chronic granulomatous disease, so the T cells may come from the graft donor. The sample in question was peripheral blood, obtained 180 days after TCRalphabeta/CD19-depleted stem cell transplant. For the CDR3, the DNA is TGTGCCAGCAGTTTTTCAGAGTACAATGAGCAGTTCTTC. Its translation: CASSFSEYNEQFF.